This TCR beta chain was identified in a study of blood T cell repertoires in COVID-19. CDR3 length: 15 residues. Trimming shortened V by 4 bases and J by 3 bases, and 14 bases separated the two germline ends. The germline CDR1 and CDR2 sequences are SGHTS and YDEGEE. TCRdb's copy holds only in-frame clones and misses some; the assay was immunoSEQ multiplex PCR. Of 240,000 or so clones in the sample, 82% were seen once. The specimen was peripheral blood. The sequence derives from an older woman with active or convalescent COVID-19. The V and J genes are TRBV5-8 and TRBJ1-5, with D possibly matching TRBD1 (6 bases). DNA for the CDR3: TGTGCCAGCAGCCTCATCGGGGGGCCCAATCAGCCCCAGCATTTT. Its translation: CASSLIGGPNQPQHF.